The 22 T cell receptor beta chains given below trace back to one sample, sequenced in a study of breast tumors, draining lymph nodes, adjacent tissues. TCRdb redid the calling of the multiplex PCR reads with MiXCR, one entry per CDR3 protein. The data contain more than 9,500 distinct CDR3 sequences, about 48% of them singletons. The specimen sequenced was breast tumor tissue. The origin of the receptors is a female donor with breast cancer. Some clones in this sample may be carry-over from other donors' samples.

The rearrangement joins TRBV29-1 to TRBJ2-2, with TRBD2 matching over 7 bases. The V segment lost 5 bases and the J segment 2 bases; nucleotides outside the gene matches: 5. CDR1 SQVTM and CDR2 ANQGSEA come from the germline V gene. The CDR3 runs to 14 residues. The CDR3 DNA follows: TGCAGCGTTCGCGGGGGAACTAACACCGGGGAGCTGTTTTTT. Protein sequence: CSVRGGTNTGELFF.

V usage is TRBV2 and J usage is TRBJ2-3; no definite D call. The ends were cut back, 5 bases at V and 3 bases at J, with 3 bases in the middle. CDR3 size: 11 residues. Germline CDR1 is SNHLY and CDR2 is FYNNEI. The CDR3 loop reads CASSQTDTQYF. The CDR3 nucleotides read TGTGCCAGCAGTCAGACAGATACGCAGTATTTT.

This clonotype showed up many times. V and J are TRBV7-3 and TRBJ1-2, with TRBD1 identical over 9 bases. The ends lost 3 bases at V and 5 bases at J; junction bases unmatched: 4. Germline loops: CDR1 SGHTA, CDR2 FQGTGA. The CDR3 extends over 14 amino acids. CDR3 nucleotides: TGTGCCAGCAGCTTCGGGACAGGGCTATATGGCTACACCTTC. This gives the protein CASSFGTGLYGYTF.

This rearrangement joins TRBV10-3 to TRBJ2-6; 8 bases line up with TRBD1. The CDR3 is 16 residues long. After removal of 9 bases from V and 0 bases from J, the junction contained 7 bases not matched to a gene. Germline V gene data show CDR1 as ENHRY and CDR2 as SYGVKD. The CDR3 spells CAILGQGISGANVLTF. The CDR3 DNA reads TGTGCCATTCTTGGACAGGGAATCTCTGGGGCCAACGTCCTGACTTTC.

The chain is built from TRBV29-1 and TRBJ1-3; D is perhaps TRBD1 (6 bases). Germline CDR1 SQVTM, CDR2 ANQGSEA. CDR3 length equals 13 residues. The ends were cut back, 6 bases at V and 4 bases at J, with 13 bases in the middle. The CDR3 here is CSVALTGGNTIYF. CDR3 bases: TGCAGCGTAGCCCTGACAGGAGGAAACACCATATATTTT.

In DNA form, the CDR3 reads TGTGCCAGCAGACGTAGCGGGAGCACAGATACGCAGTATTTT. It translates to CASRRSGSTDTQYF. The rearrangement links TRBV6-5 to TRBJ2-3; 7 bases agree with TRBD2. Germline CDR1 reads MNHEY; CDR2 reads SVGAGI. The CDR3 has 14 residues. Trimming at V came to 6 bases and at J to 0 bases, leaving 3 bases not matched to a gene.

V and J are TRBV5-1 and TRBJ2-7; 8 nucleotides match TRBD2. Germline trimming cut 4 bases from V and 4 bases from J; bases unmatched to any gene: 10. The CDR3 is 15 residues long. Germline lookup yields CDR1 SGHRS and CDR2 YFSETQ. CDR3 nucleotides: TGCGCCAGCAGCCTGACAGCGGGAGCTTTGTACGAGCAGTACTTC. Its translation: CASSLTAGALYEQYF.

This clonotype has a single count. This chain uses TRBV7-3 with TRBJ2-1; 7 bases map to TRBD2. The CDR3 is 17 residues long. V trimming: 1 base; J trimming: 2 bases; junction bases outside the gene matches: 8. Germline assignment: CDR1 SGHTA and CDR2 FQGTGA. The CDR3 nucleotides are TGTGCCAGCAGCTTAATCCCGGGGACTATTGCCTACAATGAGCAGTTCTTC. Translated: CASSLIPGTIAYNEQFF.

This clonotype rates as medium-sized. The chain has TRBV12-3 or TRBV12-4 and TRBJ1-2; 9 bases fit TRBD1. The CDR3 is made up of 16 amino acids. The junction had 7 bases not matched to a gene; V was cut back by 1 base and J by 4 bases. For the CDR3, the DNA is TGTGCCAGCAGTTTAGTACAGGGGGCTCGGAGCTATGGCTACACCTTC. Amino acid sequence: CASSLVQGARSYGYTF.

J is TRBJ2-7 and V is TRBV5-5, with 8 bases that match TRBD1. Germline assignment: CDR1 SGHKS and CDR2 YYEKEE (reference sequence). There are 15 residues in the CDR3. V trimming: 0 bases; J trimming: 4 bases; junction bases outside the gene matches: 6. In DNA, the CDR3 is TGTGCCAGCAGCTTGGTAGTGACAGGGGTTTACGAGCAGTACTTC. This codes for CASSLVVTGVYEQYF.

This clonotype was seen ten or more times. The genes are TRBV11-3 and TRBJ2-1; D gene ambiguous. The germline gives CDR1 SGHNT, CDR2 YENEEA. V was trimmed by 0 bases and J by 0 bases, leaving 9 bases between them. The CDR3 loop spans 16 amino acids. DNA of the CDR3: TGTGCCAGCAGCTTAGATCGCGGTCCCTCCTACAATGAGCAGTTCTTC. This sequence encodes CASSLDRGPSYNEQFF.

The CDR3 here is CASSLQVDRRGELFF. The CDR3 DNA follows: TGTGCCAGCAGCTTACAGGTCGACAGACGGGGGGAGCTGTTTTTT. The chain combines TRBV7-9 with TRBJ2-2, with D possibly matching TRBD1 (5 bases). The CDR3 loop spans 15 amino acids. Germline V gives CDR1 SEHNR, CDR2 FQNEAQ (reference sequence). Between the trimmed V and J ends, which lost 2 bases and 8 bases, there was a span of 15 bases. Full variable domain (missing parts from reference TRBV7-9 and TRBJ2-2): DTGVSQNPRHKITKRGQNVTFRCDPISEHNRLYWYRQTLGQGPEFLTYFQNEAQLEKSRLLSDRFSAERPKGSFSTLEIQRTEQGDSAMYLCASSLQVDRRGELFFGEGSRLTVL.

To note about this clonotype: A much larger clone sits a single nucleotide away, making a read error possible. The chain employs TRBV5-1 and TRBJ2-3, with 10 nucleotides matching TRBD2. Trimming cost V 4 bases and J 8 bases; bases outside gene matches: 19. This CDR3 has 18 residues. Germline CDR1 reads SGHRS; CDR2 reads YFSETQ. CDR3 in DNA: TGCGCCAGCAGCAGGCTAGCGGGAGCGGGGTATGTAGGAGGTACGCAGTATTTT. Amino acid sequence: CASSRLAGAGYVGGTQYF.

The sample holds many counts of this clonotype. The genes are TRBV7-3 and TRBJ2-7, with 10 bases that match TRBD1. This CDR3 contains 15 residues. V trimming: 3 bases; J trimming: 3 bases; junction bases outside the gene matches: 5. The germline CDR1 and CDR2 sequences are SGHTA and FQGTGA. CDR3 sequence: CASSFGTGVNYEQYV. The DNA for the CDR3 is TGTGCCAGCAGCTTCGGGACAGGGGTAAACTACGAGCAGTACGTC.

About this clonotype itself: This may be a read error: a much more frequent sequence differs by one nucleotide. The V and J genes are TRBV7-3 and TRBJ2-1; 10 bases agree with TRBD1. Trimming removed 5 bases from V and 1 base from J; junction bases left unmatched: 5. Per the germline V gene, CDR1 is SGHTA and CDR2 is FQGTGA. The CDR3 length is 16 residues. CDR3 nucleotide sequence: TGTGCCAGCAGCCCTAGGGACAGGGGTTCCTACAATGAGCAGTTCTTC. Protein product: CASSPRDRGSYNEQFF.

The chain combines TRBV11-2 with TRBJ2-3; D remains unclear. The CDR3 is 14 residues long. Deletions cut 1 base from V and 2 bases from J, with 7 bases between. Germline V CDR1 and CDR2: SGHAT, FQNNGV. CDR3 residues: CASSLGQFTDTQYF. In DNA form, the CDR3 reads TGTGCCAGCAGCTTAGGGCAGTTCACAGATACGCAGTATTTT.

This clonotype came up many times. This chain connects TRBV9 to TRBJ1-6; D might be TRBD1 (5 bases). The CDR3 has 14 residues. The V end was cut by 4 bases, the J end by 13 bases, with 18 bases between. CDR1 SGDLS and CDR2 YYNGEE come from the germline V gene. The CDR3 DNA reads TGTGCCAGCAGCCCTCGTCAGGGAATTTTCCCCCTCCACTTT. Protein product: CASSPRQGIFPLHF.

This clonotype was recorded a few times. CDR3 nucleotide sequence: TGTGCCAGCAGTTACACAACAGGGGATGATTCACCCCTCCACTTT. Protein product: CASSYTTGDDSPLHF. The chain combines TRBV6-5 with TRBJ1-6, with 7 bases matching TRBD1. The trim removed 2 bases at V and 8 bases at J, leaving 6 bases unmatched. Germline loops: CDR1 MNHEY, CDR2 SVGAGI. CDR3 length: 15 amino acids.

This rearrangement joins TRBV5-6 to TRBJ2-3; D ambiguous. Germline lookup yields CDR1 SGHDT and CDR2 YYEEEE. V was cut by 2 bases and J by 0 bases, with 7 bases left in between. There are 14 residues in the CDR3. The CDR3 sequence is CASSFVTSTDTQYF. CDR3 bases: TGTGCCAGCAGCTTTGTGACCAGCACAGATACGCAGTATTTT.

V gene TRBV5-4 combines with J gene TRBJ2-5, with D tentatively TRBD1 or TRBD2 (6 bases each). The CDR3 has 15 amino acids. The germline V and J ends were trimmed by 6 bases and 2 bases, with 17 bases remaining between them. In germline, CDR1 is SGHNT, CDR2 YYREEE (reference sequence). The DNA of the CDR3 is TGTGCCAGCACCTCGACCGGGGGCAGACAAGAGACCCAGTACTTC. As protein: CASTSTGGRQETQYF.

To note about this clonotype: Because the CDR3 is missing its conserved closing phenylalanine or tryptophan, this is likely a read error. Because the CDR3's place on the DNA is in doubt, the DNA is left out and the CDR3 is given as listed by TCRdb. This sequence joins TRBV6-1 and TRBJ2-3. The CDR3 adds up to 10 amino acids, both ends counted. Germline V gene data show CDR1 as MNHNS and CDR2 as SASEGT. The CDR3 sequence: CASSEATALH.

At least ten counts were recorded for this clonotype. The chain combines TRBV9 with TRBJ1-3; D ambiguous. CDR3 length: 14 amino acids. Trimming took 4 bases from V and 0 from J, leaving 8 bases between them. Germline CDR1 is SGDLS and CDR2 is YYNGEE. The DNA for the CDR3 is TGTGCCAGCAGCAAGACATCCTCTGGAAACACCATATATTTT. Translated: CASSKTSSGNTIYF.